Listed here are 22 T cell receptor beta chains from one sample, sequenced in a study of PD-1 blockade in mismatch repair-deficient tumors. Produced via immunoSEQ multiplex PCR; TCRdb's table is partial and in-frame only. The table records about 63,000 clones, approximately 89% of them present only once. This specimen consisted of peripheral blood, obtained 52 weeks after starting pembrolizumab. Source of these receptors: an adult with mismatch repair-deficient cancer.

This clone came up once. V gene TRBV11-3 combines with J gene TRBJ2-7; weak D call: TRBD2 (7 bases). V lost 8 bases, J lost 2 bases, and 22 bases lay in between. The germline V gene has CDR1 SGHNT and CDR2 YENEEA. CDR3 size: 16 residues. In DNA form, the CDR3 reads TGTGCCAGCGCGAAAGGAGGGGGAGGGAAAACCTACGAGCAGTACTTC. It encodes CASAKGGGGKTYEQYF.

V is TRBV18 and J is TRBJ2-1; TRBD2 matches at 12 bases. J lost 4 bases, V lost 6 bases, and 4 bases had no gene match. Germline V CDR1 and CDR2: KGHSH, LQKENI. The CDR3 contains 15 residues. The CDR3 DNA reads as TGTGCCAGCTCGGGGACTAGCGGGCCATACAATGAGCAGTTCTTC. This codes for CASSGTSGPYNEQFF.

This chain connects TRBV5-5 to TRBJ2-6; possibly TRBD1 or TRBD2 for D (5 bases each). The CDR3 covers 20 residues. From germline, CDR1 is SGHKS and CDR2 YYEKEE (reference sequence). Trimming shortened V by 0 bases and J by 0 bases, and 19 bases separated the two germline ends. CDR3 nucleotides: TGTGCCAGCAGCTTGGACGTGTGGGACGGTCCGCTCTCTGGGGCCAACGTCCTGACTTTC. It codes for CASSLDVWDGPLSGANVLTF.

The chain is built from TRBV19 and TRBJ2-1, with D uncertain. This CDR3 spans 11 amino acids. In germline, CDR1 is LNHDA, CDR2 SQIVND (reference sequence). Trimming removed 1 base at V and 12 bases at J, with 7 bases between. As DNA, the CDR3 is TGTGCCAGTAGTATAGGAGTATGGCAGTTCTTC. Protein: CASSIGVWQFF.

J is TRBJ2-5 and V is TRBV4-3; D is perhaps TRBD2 (5 bases). This CDR3 region has 15 residues. Trimming cost V 2 bases and J 5 bases, with 15 bases left between them. The germline gives CDR1 LGHNA, CDR2 YSLEER. CDR3 residues: CASSQHEGLGETQYF. CDR3 bases: TGCGCCAGCAGCCAACATGAGGGCCTTGGGGAGACCCAGTACTTC.

The rearrangement links TRBV5-6 to TRBJ1-4; D perhaps matches TRBD1 (5 bases). Trimming removed 4 bases from V and 6 bases from J, with 16 bases in between. The germline CDR1 and CDR2 sequences are SGHDT and YYEEEE. The CDR3 has 15 residues. CDR3 sequence reads: CASSVTGLSYEKLFF. In nucleotides, the CDR3 is TGTGCCAGCAGCGTAACAGGCTTATCCTATGAAAAACTGTTTTTT.

This clone has at least ten counts. The J gene is TRBJ2-7, the V gene TRBV5-1; 8 bases map to TRBD1. The germline V gene has CDR1 SGHRS and CDR2 YFSETQ. V shed 0 bases, J shed 5 bases, and the junction held 7 bases outside the gene matches. The CDR3 has 15 amino acids. The CDR3 coding sequence is TGCGCCAGCAGCTTGGGTTCAGGGGGCTTTCACGAGCAGTACTTC. Translation: CASSLGSGGFHEQYF.

This clone appeared a single time. This chain uses TRBV5-8 with TRBJ1-5; a weak D match, TRBD1 (6 bases). Trimming took off 4 bases at V and 0 bases at J, with 23 bases between the two ends. Germline CDR1 and CDR2: SGHTS and YDEGEE. This CDR3 has 19 amino acids. The CDR3 bases are TGTGCCAGCAGCATTGGACAGACTGTGGCTGGTTTTAGCAATCAGCCCCAGCATTTT. This codes for CASSIGQTVAGFSNQPQHF. Filled out from reference TRBV5-8 and TRBJ1-5, the complete variable domain reads EAGVTQSPTHLIKTRGQQATLRCSPISGHTSVYWYQQALGLGLQFLLWYDEGEERNRGNFPPRFSGRQFPNYSSELNVNALELEDSALYLCASSIGQTVAGFSNQPQHFGDGTRLSIL.

This chain uses TRBV9 with TRBJ2-1; 12 nucleotides line up with TRBD2. V was clipped by 4 bases and J by 8 bases; unmatched bases: 7. Germline assignment: CDR1 SGDLS and CDR2 YYNGEE. The CDR3 length is 15 residues. This chain's CDR3 is CASSPGLAGQYEQFF. CDR3 DNA sequence: TGTGCCAGCAGCCCGGGACTAGCGGGTCAATATGAGCAGTTCTTC.

V gene TRBV27 combines with J gene TRBJ1-1; the D is unclear. Germline V CDR1 and CDR2: MNHEY, SMNVEV (reference sequence). This CDR3 is built from 14 residues. With 3 bases removed from V and 1 base from J, the gap between germline ends came to 9 bases. The chain's CDR3 is CASSLKGGNTEAFF. The DNA for the CDR3 is TGTGCCAGCAGTTTGAAAGGAGGGAACACTGAAGCTTTCTTT.

In its sample, this clone was seen once. This chain uses TRBV6-5 with TRBJ1-5, with TRBD1 matching over 8 bases. Germline V gives CDR1 MNHEY, CDR2 SVGAGI. The junction had 7 bases not matched to a gene; V was cut back by 6 bases and J by 6 bases. CDR3 size: 14 residues. The CDR3: CASSPTGAGQPQHF. For the CDR3, the DNA is TGTGCCAGCAGCCCGACAGGGGCGGGTCAGCCCCAGCATTTT.

The rearrangement uses TRBV7-2 and TRBJ2-1; TRBD2 agrees at 11 bases. V gave up 5 bases and J gave up 4 bases; unmatched junction bases: 4. CDR1 is SGHTA, CDR2 FQGNSA, per germline. There are 15 residues in the CDR3. In nucleotides, the CDR3 is TGTGCCAGCAGCGGCACTAGCGGGGGATACAATGAGCAGTTCTTC. As protein: CASSGTSGGYNEQFF.

J is TRBJ1-2 and V is TRBV6-5; 7 bases match TRBD1. J was trimmed by 4 bases and V by 4 bases; bases with no gene match: 6. CDR1 and CDR2 (germline): MNHEY, SVGAGI. The CDR3 contains 14 residues. The CDR3 here is CASSFYRDSYGYTF. CDR3 coding DNA: TGTGCCAGCAGTTTTTACCGGGACAGCTATGGCTACACCTTC.

This clone has only one observation. This chain connects TRBV18 to TRBJ2-5; TRBD2 matches at 8 bases. The CDR3 has 16 residues. Germline V CDR1 and CDR2: KGHSH, LQKENI. After removal of 6 bases from V and 1 base from J, the junction contained 10 bases not matched to a gene. The CDR3 is CASSAPLAASQETQYF. The CDR3, as DNA: TGTGCCAGCTCGGCTCCACTAGCGGCATCCCAAGAGACCCAGTACTTC. The full variable domain, with the rest looked up from reference TRBV18 and TRBJ2-5, is NAGVMQNPRHLVRRRGQEARLRCSPMKGHSHVYWYRQLPEEGLKFMVYLQKENIIDESGMPKERFSAEFPKEGPSILRIQQVVRGDSAAYFCASSAPLAASQETQYFGPGTRLLVL.

This sequence joins TRBV28 and TRBJ2-1, with 13 bases matching TRBD2. The germline V gene has CDR1 MDHEN and CDR2 SYDVKM. This CDR3 spans 15 amino acids. The V gene end was trimmed by 5 bases and the J gene end by 9 bases; junction bases not matched to a gene: 7. CDR3 DNA: TGTGCCAGCAGTGACGGGACTAGCGGGAAGGTTGAGCAGTTCTTC. It yields the protein CASSDGTSGKVEQFF.

In its sample, this clone was seen once. The gene calls are TRBV7-3 and TRBJ2-1; D gene ambiguous. The CDR3 runs to 18 residues. CDR1 SGHTA and CDR2 FQGTGA come from the germline V gene. V gave up 1 base and J gave up 0 bases, with 16 bases separating them. CDR3 residues: CASSLSTLTLSSYNEQFF. CDR3 nucleotides: TGTGCCAGCAGCTTAAGCACCCTAACATTAAGCTCCTACAATGAGCAGTTCTTC.

The table lists this clone with a count of one. CDR3 in DNA: TGTGCCAGCAGCCGCGTTAGCGGGAGACCCTACGAGCAGTACTTC. Translating it yields CASSRVSGRPYEQYF. This chain connects TRBV11-2 to TRBJ2-5; 9 bases match TRBD2. The closer fit of TRBJ2-7 to the DNA end suggests the J call may be wrong. Germline V gene lookup returns CDR1 SGHAT and CDR2 FQNNGV. The CDR3 extends over 15 amino acids.

The chain recombines TRBV11-2 with TRBJ2-7; TRBD2 matches 10 bases. Germline V CDR1 and CDR2: SGHAT, FQNNGV. V dropped 0 bases and J dropped 7; count of bases not matched to a gene: 12. The CDR3 sequence is 17 residues long. The CDR3 spells CASSLDNHHSGRREQYF. CDR3 DNA: TGTGCCAGCAGCTTAGATAACCATCATAGCGGGAGGAGAGAGCAGTACTTC.

The chain carries TRBV6-5 and TRBJ2-7, with TRBD2 matching over 7 bases. The CDR3 spans 16 residues. CDR1 and CDR2 from the germline V gene are MNHEY and SVGAGI. Trimming cost V 0 bases and J 2 bases; bases outside gene matches: 7. The CDR3 coding sequence is TGTGCCAGCAGTTACTCGAGCGGGACGGTCACCTACGAGCAGTACTTC. Translating it yields CASSYSSGTVTYEQYF.

The table lists this clone with a count of one. V is TRBV7-2 and J is TRBJ2-5; possibly TRBD2 for D (5 bases). The ends were cut back, 3 bases at V and 1 base at J, with 12 bases in the middle. The CDR3 consists of 15 residues. Germline values: CDR1 SGHTA, CDR2 FQGNSA. The chain's CDR3 is CASSFSRGGQETQYF. DNA for the CDR3: TGTGCCAGCAGCTTCTCCCGTGGAGGCCAAGAGACCCAGTACTTC.

The chain combines TRBV5-6 with TRBJ2-7; 9 bases map to TRBD2. V lost 2 bases and J lost 5; bases outside the gene matches: 5. The germline CDR1 and CDR2 sequences are SGHDT and YYEEEE. The CDR3 loop spans 14 amino acids. The CDR3: CASSLGLAKNEQYF. CDR3 bases: TGTGCCAGCAGCTTAGGACTAGCGAAAAACGAGCAGTACTTC.

V gene TRBV28 combines with J gene TRBJ1-2, with 7 positions matching TRBD1. The CDR3 loop spans 16 amino acids. V was pared by 4 bases and J by 3 bases, with 11 bases of the junction left unmatched. The germline V gene has CDR1 MDHEN and CDR2 SYDVKM. The DNA for the CDR3 is TGTGCCAGCAGTTCCCACAGACAGGGAAACTACTATGGCTACACCTTC. Its protein is CASSSHRQGNYYGYTF.